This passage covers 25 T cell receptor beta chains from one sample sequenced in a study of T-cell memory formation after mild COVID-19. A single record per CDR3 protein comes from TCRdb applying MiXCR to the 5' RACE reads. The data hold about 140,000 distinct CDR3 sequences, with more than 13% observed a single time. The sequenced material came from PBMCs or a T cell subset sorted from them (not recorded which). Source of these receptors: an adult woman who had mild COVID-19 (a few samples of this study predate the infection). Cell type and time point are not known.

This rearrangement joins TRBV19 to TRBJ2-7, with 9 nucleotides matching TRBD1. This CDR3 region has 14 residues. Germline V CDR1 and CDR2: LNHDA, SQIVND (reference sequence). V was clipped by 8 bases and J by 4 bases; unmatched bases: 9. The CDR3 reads CASGSGTGIYEQYF. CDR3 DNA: TGTGCCAGTGGATCCGGGACAGGGATTTACGAGCAGTACTTC.

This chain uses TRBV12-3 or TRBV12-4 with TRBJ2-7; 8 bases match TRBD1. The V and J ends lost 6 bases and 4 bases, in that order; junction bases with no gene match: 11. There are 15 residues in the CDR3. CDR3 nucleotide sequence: TGTGCCAGCAGCCAGACCGGACAGGGCCTGTACGAGCAGTACTTC. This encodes CASSQTGQGLYEQYF.

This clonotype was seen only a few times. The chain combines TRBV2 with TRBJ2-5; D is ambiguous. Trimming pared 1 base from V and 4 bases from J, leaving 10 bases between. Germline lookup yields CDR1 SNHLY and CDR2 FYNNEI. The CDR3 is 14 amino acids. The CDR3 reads CASSEGLPGETQYF. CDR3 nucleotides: TGTGCCAGCAGTGAAGGGCTCCCAGGAGAGACCCAGTACTTC.

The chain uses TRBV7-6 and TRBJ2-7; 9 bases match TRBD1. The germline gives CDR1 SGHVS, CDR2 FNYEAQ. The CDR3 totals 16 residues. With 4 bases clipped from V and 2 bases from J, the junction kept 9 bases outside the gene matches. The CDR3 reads CASSSPPDRGTYEQYF. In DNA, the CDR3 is TGTGCCAGCAGCTCACCTCCGGACAGGGGAACCTACGAGCAGTACTTC.

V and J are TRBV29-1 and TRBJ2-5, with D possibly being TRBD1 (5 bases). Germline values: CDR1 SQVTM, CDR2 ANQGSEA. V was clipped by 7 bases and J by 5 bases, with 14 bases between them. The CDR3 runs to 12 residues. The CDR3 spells CSARVVGETQYF. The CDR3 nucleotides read TGCAGCGCCAGGGTGGTCGGGGAGACCCAGTACTTC. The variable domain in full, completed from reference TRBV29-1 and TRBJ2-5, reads SAVISQKPSRDICQRGTSLTIQCQVDSQVTMMFWYRQQPGQSLTLIATANQGSEATYESGFVIDKFPISRPNLTFSTLTVSNMSPEDSSIYLCSARVVGETQYFGPGTRLLVL.

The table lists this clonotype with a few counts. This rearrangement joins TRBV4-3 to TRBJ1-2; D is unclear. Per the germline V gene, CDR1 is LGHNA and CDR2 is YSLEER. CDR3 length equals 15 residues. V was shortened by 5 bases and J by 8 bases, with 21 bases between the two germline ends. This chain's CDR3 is CASSNLLTATRGYTF. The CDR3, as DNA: TGCGCCAGCAGCAACCTCCTCACGGCAACTAGAGGCTACACCTTC.

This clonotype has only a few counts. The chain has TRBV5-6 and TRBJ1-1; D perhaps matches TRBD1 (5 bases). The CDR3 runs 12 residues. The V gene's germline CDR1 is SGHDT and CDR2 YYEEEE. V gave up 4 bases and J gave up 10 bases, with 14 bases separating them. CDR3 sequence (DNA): TGTGCCAGCAGCCCGGGGGTGAATGGAGCTTTCTTT. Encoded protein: CASSPGVNGAFF. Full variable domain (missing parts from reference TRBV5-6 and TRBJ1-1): DAGVTQSPTHLIKTRGQQVTLRCSPKSGHDTVSWYQQALGQGPQFIFQYYEEEERQRGNFPDRFSGHQFPNYSSELNVNALLLGDSALYLCASSPGVNGAFFGQGTRLTVV.

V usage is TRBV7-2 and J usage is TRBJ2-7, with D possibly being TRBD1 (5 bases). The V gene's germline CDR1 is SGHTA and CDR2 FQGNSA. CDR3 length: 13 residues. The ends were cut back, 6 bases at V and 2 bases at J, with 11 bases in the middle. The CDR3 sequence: CASRERGTYEQYF. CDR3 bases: TGTGCCAGCAGGGAAAGGGGTACCTACGAGCAGTACTTC.

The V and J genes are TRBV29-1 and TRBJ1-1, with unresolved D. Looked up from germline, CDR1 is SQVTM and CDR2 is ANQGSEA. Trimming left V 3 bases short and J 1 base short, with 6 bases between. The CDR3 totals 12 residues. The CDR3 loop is CSVDLGNTEAFF. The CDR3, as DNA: TGCAGCGTTGATCTTGGGAACACTGAAGCTTTCTTT.

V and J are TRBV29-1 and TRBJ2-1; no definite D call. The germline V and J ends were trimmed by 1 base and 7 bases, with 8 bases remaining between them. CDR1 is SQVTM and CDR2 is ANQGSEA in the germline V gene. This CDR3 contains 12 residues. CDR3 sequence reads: CSVEGPVNEQFF. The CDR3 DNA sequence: TGCAGCGTTGAAGGCCCTGTAAATGAGCAGTTCTTC.

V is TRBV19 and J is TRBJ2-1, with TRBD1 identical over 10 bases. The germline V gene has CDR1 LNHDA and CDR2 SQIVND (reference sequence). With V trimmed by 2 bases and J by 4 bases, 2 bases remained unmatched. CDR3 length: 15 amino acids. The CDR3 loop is CASSIWGQGYNEQFF. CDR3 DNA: TGTGCCAGTAGTATATGGGGACAGGGGTACAATGAGCAGTTCTTC.

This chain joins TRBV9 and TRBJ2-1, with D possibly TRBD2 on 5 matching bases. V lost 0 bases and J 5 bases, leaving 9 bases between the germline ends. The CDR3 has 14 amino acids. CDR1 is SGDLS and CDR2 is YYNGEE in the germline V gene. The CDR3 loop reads CASSVGAVDNEQFF. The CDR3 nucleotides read TGTGCCAGCAGCGTAGGAGCGGTAGACAATGAGCAGTTCTTC.

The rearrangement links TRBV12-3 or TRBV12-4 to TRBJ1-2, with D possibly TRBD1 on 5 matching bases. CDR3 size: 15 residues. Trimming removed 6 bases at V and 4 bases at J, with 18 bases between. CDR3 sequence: CASSPRTNWAYGYTF. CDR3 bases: TGTGCCAGCAGCCCCCGGACAAATTGGGCCTATGGCTACACCTTC.

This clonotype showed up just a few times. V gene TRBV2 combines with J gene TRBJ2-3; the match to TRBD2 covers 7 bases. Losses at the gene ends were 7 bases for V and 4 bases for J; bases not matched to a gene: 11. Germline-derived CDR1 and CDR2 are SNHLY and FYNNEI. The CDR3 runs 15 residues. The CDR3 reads CASNFLSTSSDTQYF. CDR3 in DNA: TGTGCCAGCAATTTTTTATCGACTAGCTCAGATACGCAGTATTTT.

As DNA, the CDR3 is TGCGCCAGCAGCTTGGGAATAGGACCGGCTAACTATGGCTACACCTTC. Translation gives CASSLGIGPANYGYTF. The rearrangement uses TRBV5-1 and TRBJ1-2; D gene uncertain. The CDR3 has 16 amino acids. V dropped 0 bases and J dropped 0 bases, with 12 bases sitting between them. CDR1 and CDR2 from the germline V gene are SGHRS and YFSETQ.

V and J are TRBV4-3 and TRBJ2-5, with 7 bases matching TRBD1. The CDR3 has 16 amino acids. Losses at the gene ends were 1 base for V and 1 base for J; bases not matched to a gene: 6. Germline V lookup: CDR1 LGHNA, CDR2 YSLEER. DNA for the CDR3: TGCGCCAGCAGCCAAGTCGGGGACAGATCCCAAGAGACCCAGTACTTC. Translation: CASSQVGDRSQETQYF.

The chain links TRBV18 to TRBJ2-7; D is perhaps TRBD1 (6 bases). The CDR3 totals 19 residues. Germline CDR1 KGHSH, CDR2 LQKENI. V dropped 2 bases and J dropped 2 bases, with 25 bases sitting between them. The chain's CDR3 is CASSPTGSDRQALPYEQYF. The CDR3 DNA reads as TGTGCCAGCTCACCAACGGGTTCGGATCGACAGGCCCTACCCTACGAGCAGTACTTC.

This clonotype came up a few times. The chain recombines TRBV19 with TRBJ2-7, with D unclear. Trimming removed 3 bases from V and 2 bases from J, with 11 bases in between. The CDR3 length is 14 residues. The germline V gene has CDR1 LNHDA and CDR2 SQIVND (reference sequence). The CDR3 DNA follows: TGTGCCAGTAGTATGTACCCGCCACCCTACGAGCAGTACTTC. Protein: CASSMYPPPYEQYF. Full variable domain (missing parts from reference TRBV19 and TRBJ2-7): DGGITQSPKYLFRKEGQNVTLSCEQNLNHDAMYWYRQDPGQGLRLIYYSQIVNDFQKGDIAEGYSVSREKKESFPLTVTSAQKNPTAFYLCASSMYPPPYEQYFGPGTRLTVT.

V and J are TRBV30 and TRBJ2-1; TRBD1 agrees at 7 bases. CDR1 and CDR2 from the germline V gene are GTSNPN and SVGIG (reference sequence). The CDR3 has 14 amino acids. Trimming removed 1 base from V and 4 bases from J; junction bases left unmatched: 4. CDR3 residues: CAWSGDSTYNEQFF. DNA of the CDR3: TGTGCCTGGAGTGGGGACAGCACTTACAATGAGCAGTTCTTC.

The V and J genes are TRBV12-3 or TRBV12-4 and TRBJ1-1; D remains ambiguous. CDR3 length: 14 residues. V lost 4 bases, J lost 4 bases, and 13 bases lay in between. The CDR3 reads CASSWSGMGTEAFF. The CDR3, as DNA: TGTGCCAGCAGTTGGTCCGGGATGGGCACTGAAGCTTTCTTT.

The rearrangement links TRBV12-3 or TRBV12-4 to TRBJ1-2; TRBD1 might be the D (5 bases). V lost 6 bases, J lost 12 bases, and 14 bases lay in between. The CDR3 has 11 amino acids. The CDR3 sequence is CASRVGTVDTF. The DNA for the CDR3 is TGTGCCAGCAGGGTCGGGACCGTAGACACCTTC.

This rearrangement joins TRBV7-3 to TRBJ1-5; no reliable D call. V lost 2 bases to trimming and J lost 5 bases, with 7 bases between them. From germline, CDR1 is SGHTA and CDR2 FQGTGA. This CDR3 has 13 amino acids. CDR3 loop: CASSLFADQPQHF. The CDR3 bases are TGTGCCAGCAGCTTATTCGCGGATCAGCCCCAGCATTTT. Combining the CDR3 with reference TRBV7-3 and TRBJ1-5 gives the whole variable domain GAGVSQTPSNKVTEKGKYVELRCDPISGHTALYWYRQSLGQGPEFLIYFQGTGAADDSGLPNDRFFAVRPEGSVSTLKIQRTERGDSAVYLCASSLFADQPQHFGDGTRLSIL.

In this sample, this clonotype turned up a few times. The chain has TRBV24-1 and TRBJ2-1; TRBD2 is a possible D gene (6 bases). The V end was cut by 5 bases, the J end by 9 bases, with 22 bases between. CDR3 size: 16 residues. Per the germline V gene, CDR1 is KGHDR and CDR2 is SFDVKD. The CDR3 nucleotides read TGTGCCACCAGTGGGGCCGGAGACGGGGGTGTCAGTGAGCAGTTCTTC. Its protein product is CATSGAGDGGVSEQFF.

The CDR3 here is CASTDRQGVRGTEAFF. DNA for the CDR3: TGTGCCAGTACTGATCGACAGGGGGTCCGGGGCACTGAAGCTTTCTTT. V usage is TRBV19 and J usage is TRBJ1-1, with 9 bases that match TRBD1. The V gene end was trimmed by 7 bases and the J gene end by 4 bases; junction bases not matched to a gene: 13. Per the germline V gene, CDR1 is LNHDA and CDR2 is SQIVND (reference sequence). CDR3 length: 16 residues.

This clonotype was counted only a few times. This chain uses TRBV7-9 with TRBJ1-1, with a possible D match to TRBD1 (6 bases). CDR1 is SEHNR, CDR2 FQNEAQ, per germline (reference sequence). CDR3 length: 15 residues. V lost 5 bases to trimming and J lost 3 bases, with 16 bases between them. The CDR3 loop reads CASSARQAGDTEAFF. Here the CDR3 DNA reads TGTGCCAGCAGCGCTCGACAGGCGGGGGACACTGAAGCTTTCTTT.